This T cell receptor (beta chain) was retrieved from a study of beta chain features in type 1 diabetes (dated by TCRdb to 2017 to 2018). Background for the entire study: Mean age, gender distribution, total cell number and subset yield did not differ between patients and healthy donors. A total of roughly 98,000,000 sorted cells were examined across all samples, and RNA yield correlated strongly with the number of cells per subset. The study compared the TCRB repertoires of sorted circulating CD4+ T cell subsets in recently diagnosed type 1 diabetes patients with those in matched healthy donors. Regulatory and stem cell-like memory subsets were obtained from only 8 patients and roughly 8 healthy donors, while naive and central memory subsets were obtained from all 30 or so donors. The paper as a whole reports these results and caveats: Because small numbers of individuals were included in the HLA sub-analyses, any influence of HLA type on TCRB rearrangement was left unresolved. Fewer insertions and more nucleotide deletions at VDJ recombination sites were observed in patients with type 1 diabetes, implying thymic rearrangement abnormalities. Naive, central memory and regulatory TCRB repertoires appeared to be more similar among patients than among healthy donors. Because cDNA was sequenced instead of genomic DNA, highly expressing activated cells could be over-represented, though the groups showed no difference in activation or CD3 levels. Shorter templates might be favored by PCR, yet because patient and control samples were amplified and corrected together, any such skew would affect both groups equally. In all four CD4+ subsets, TCRB CDR3 length was moderately but significantly shorter in type 1 diabetes patients.

A single peripheral blood draw of roughly 0.11 L on average was collected from each donor into heparinised tubes. Naive, central memory, regulatory and stem cell-like memory CD4+ T cells were sorted on a BD FACSAria II using a panel including CD45RO, CCR7, CD25, CD127, CD95 and CD27. Purity was above 95% for every sorted population. PBMCs were isolated right away by Lymphoprep density gradient centrifugation and were stained directly, without culture. So that batch effects would be minimized, each experiment stained and sorted samples in pairs, pairing one healthy donor with one patient. On this clone itself: The specificity of this receptor is unknown. No base-level quality is on record; no much larger clone is a single base apart.

The entire isolated RNA was reverse transcribed using the High Capacity cDNA Reverse Transcription Kit, and thus expressed TCRB transcripts were sequenced. Deep immunoSEQ sequencing was performed on naive, central memory and regulatory T cell samples, with an average of approximately 3.9 million total reads per sample. Sorted cells were lysed in RLT buffer and RNA was extracted with DNase-treated RNeasy Micro or Mini kits, depending on cell number. Each cell subset was processed on its own to prevent cross-contamination, while patient and healthy donor samples were processed together. The immunoSEQ multiplex PCR was used to amplify TCRB sequences from cDNA, generating 87-bp fragments that spanned the CDR3 region. Sequencing of the amplicons was done on the Illumina HiSeq platform. Per the original workflow: Synthetic template baselines were used to correct PCR bias computationally, reads within Hamming distance 2 were collapsed, and singletons that could not be merged were discarded. Reads were aligned to IMGT to assign V, D and J genes, CDR3 length, and insertions or deletions at six rearrangement sites. Within each subset, clonotype counts were normalized to the number of sorted cells before true diversity and Gini coefficients were calculated with the tcR R package. The overlap coefficient, calculated on TCRB nucleotide sequences, was used to measure repertoire sharing. Sourced from immuneACCESS, this table was stored by TCRdb with only in-frame sequences that have V and J called. A share of the clones is absent; for the studies checked, an unresolved V gene accounts for under half, and the remainder has no known explanation. The DNA was the basis for D and trimming; V, J and clone size are from that table. The sample contains under 250,000 clones, around 26% of them found a single time. Under 4.5% of the sample is in the top ten clones.

The germline V gene specifies KGHSH as CDR1 and LQKENI as CDR2. The trim is 5 bases for V and 0 bases for J, with a gap of 15 bases between the germline ends. From the cysteine through the phenylalanine, the CDR3 covers 16 amino acids. The retained sequence is limited to the CDR3, 48 bases, with the frame set at the first base. Sequencing used central memory CD4+ T cells from blood. This clonotype was sampled from a man under 40 in good health. The V gene is TRBV18 and the J gene is TRBJ2-3; a tentative D call is TRBD1 (5 bases match). The nucleotides are TGTGCCAGCTCATCACAGGTAGCTACTAGCACAGATACGCAGTATTTT. Protein translation: CASSSQVATSTDTQYF.